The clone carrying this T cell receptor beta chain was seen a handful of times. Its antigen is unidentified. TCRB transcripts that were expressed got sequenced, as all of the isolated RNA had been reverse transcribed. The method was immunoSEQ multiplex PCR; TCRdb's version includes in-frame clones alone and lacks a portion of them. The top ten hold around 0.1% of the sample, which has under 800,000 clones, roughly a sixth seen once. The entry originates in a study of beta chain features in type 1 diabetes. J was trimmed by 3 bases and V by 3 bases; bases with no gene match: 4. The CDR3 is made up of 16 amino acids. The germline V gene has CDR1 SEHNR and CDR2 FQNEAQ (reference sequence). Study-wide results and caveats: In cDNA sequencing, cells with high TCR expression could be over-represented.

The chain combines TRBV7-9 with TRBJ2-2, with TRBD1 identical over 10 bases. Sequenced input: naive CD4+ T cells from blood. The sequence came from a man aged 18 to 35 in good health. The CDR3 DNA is TGTGCCAGCAGCTTGGGACAGGGGCCCCACACCGGGGAGCTGTTTTTT. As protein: CASSLGQGPHTGELFF.